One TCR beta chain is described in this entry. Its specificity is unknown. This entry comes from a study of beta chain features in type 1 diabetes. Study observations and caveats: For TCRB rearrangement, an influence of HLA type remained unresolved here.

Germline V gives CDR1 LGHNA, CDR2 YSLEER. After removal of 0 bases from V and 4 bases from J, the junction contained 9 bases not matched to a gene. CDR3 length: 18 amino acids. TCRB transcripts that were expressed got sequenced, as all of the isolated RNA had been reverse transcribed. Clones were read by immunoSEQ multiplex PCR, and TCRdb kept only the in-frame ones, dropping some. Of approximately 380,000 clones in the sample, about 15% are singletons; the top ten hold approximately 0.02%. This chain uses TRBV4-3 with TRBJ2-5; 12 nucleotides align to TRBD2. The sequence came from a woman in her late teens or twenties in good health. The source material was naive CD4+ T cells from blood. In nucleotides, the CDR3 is TGCGCCAGCAGCCAAGACCCCGGGACTAGCGGGCGGCGAGAGACCCAGTACTTC. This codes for CASSQDPGTSGRRETQYF.